The 3 T cell receptor beta chains below were found in one sample sequenced in a study of T cell responses to AZD1222 COVID-19 vaccine (dated by TCRdb to about 2021). The library was built by means of the immunoSEQ multiplex PCR assay. TCRdb carries this immuneACCESS record with in-frame sequences only. Its versions omit some clonotypes, under half of them owing to an unresolved V gene in the studies checked, with the rest unexplained. The sample table contains about 120,000 clones; only one count was recorded for approximately 91% of them. The ten largest clones capture approximately 2.4% of the sample. Reading the label with the study, this specimen's time point is: baseline before first vaccination. The starting material was peripheral blood, obtained on day 0 of AZD1222 vaccination. These receptors all come from an adult in good health.

This clone was detected only once. J is TRBJ2-1 and V is TRBV11-3, with TRBD2 identical over 14 bases. Trimming cost V 0 bases and J 8 bases; bases outside gene matches: 9. This CDR3 has 18 amino acids. CDR1 and CDR2 from the germline V gene are SGHNT and YENEEA. The CDR3 bases are TGTGCCAGCAGCTTAGATCCCCGACTAGCGGGAGGGGGCGATGAGCAGTTCTTC. This encodes CASSLDPRLAGGGDEQFF.

The V and J genes are TRBV19 and TRBJ1-1; tentative D call: TRBD1 (5 bases). Germline-derived CDR1 and CDR2 are LNHDA and SQIVND (reference sequence). V was cut by 7 bases and J by 6 bases, with 15 bases left in between. This CDR3 contains 13 residues. The CDR3 here is CASTPQVGAEAFF. CDR3 nucleotide sequence: TGTGCCAGTACCCCTCAGGTGGGGGCTGAAGCTTTCTTT. Full variable domain (outside the CDR3, taken from reference TRBV19 and TRBJ1-1): DGGITQSPKYLFRKEGQNVTLSCEQNLNHDAMYWYRQDPGQGLRLIYYSQIVNDFQKGDIAEGYSVSREKKESFPLTVTSAQKNPTAFYLCASTPQVGAEAFFGQGTRLTVV.

This rearrangement joins TRBV9 to TRBJ1-1; no clear D gene. The CDR3 extends over 16 amino acids. The V gene's germline CDR1 is SGDLS and CDR2 YYNGEE. Trimming removed 0 bases at V and 5 bases at J, with 17 bases between. In DNA form, the CDR3 reads TGTGCCAGCAGCGTAGGTTCTAGATCCGGGCGTACTGAAGCTTTCTTT. Amino acid sequence: CASSVGSRSGRTEAFF.